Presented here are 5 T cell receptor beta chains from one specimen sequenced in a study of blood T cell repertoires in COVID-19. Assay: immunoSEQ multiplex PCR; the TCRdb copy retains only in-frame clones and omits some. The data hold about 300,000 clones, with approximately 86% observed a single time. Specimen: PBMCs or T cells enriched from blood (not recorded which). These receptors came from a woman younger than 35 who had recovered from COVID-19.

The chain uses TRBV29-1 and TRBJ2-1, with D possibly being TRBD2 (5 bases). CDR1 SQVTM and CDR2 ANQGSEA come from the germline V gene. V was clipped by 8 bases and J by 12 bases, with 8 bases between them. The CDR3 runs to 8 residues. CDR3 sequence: CSRTGQFF. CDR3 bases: TGCAGCCGGACTGGGCAGTTCTTC.

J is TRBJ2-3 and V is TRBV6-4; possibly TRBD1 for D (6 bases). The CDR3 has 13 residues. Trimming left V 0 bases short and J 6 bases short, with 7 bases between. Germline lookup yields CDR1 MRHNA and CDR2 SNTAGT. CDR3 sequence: CASSDSRGDTQYF. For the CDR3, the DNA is TGTGCCAGCAGTGACTCGAGGGGGGATACGCAGTATTTT.

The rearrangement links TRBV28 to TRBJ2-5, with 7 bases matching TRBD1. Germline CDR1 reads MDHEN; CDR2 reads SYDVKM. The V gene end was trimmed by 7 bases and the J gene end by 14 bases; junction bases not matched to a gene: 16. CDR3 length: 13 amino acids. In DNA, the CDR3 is TGTGCCAGCACGCGACAGGGCCCTTCCCCATTATACTTC. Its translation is CASTRQGPSPLYF.

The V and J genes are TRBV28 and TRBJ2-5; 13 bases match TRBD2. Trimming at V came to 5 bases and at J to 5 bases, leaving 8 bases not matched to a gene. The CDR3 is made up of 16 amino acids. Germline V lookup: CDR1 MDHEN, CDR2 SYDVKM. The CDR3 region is CASSKLAGGPRETQYF. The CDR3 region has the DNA TGTGCCAGCAGTAAACTAGCGGGAGGGCCCCGGGAGACCCAGTACTTC.

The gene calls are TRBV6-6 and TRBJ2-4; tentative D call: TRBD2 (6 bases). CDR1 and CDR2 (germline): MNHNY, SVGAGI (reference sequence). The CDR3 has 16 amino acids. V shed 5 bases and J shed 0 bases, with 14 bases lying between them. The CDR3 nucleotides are TGTGCCAGCAGTCAAAACACGGGACTAGCCAAAAACATTCAGTACTTC. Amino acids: CASSQNTGLAKNIQYF.